Detailed here is one T cell receptor beta chain. The antigen is unknown. These data belong to a study of T cell repertoires in cytomegalovirus infection. TCRdb fed the reads into MiXCR, producing one record per CDR3 protein. The sample has hundreds of thousands of distinct CDR3 sequences; less than 35% are singletons. CDR1 SGHAT and CDR2 FQNNGV come from the germline V gene. V was cut by 4 bases and J by 7 bases, with 10 bases left in between. The CDR3 has 12 residues. Study-wide findings and caveats: Dominating the ex vivo response were HLA-C-restricted CMV-specific TCR beta clonotypes.

This chain joins TRBV11-2 and TRBJ1-1; no clear D gene. The material sequenced was cultured CD8+ T cells from PBMCs, taken from culture after CMV antigen stimulation. The clonotype was recovered from a human donor in good health (CMV status not recorded). Some clones in this sample may be carry-over from other donors' samples. In nucleotides, the CDR3 is TGTGCCAGCAGCTCCGACGAAGTTGAAGCTTTCTTT. Translated: CASSSDEVEAFF.